The T cell receptor (beta chain) described here comes from a study of blood T cell repertoires in COVID-19. About the research overall: The United States, Italy and Spain were the sources of the acute and convalescent COVID-19 samples. T cells, B-cell-depleted T cells, or PBMCs provided the cDNA or gDNA that served as material.

Methods used by the authors: Reference gene primers were amplified, and this amplification served to estimate nucleated cell counts. Libraries were prepared by immunoSEQ multiplex PCR; TCRdb keeps only in-frame clonotypes and omits some of them. D and trimming were read from the DNA, whereas the V and J calls and clone size are those reported in that table. This table holds approximately 230,000 clones, around nine tenths found once. V gave up 6 bases and J gave up 9 bases; unmatched junction bases: 11. Germline V lookup: CDR1 MRHNA, CDR2 SNTAGT. The CDR3 covers 15 residues. The chain links TRBV6-4 to TRBJ2-1; 10 nucleotides align to TRBD2. The sequenced sample consisted of peripheral blood. The clonotype was recovered from a man at least 80 years old with acute or convalescent COVID-19. CDR3 region: CASRRASGSDSEQFF. The CDR3 DNA reads TGTGCCAGCAGAAGGGCTAGCGGGAGCGATAGTGAGCAGTTCTTC.